One sample yielded the 31 T cell receptor beta chains listed below, sequenced in a study of PD-L1 blockade in urothelial cancer. Only in-frame clones appear in the TCRdb table, and some are missing; sequencing was by immunoSEQ multiplex PCR. The table records fewer than 75,000 clones, under 90% of them present only once. Time point noted: pretreatment peripheral blood. This specimen was PBMCs, taken around atezolizumab (anti-PD-L1) treatment. These receptors were obtained from a man aged 65 to 85 with urothelial cancer.

The chain carries TRBV29-1 and TRBJ2-7; 12 nucleotides agree with TRBD1. The germline V gene encodes CDR1 SQVTM and CDR2 ANQGSEA. This CDR3 contains 16 residues. V was clipped by 1 base and J by 3 bases; unmatched bases: 7. CDR3 in amino acids: CSVEVGGTGGIYEQYF. CDR3 coding DNA: TGCAGCGTTGAAGTCGGTGGGACAGGGGGCATCTACGAGCAGTACTTC.

The chain recombines TRBV5-1 with TRBJ2-2; TRBD2 aligns across 8 bases. Germline V gene data show CDR1 as SGHRS and CDR2 as YFSETQ. V lost 5 bases, J lost 2 bases, and 2 bases stayed unmatched. This CDR3 comprises 14 residues. CDR3 amino acids: CASRVAGNTGELFF. The CDR3 DNA reads as TGCGCCAGCAGAGTAGCGGGAAACACCGGGGAGCTGTTTTTT.

This chain joins TRBV18 and TRBJ2-7, with D perhaps TRBD1 (6 bases). This CDR3 spans 17 amino acids. Trimming shortened V by 3 bases and J by 4 bases, and 22 bases separated the two germline ends. Germline CDR1 and CDR2: KGHSH and LQKENI. This chain's CDR3 is CASSPLQGLGPFYEQYF. DNA of the CDR3: TGTGCCAGCTCACCCCTACAGGGTTTGGGCCCGTTTTACGAGCAGTACTTC. The entire variable domain, with the rest obtained from reference TRBV18 and TRBJ2-7, is as follows: NAGVMQNPRHLVRRRGQEARLRCSPMKGHSHVYWYRQLPEEGLKFMVYLQKENIIDESGMPKERFSAEFPKEGPSILRIQQVVRGDSAAYFCASSPLQGLGPFYEQYFGPGTRLTVT.

The chain employs TRBV2 and TRBJ2-1; the match to TRBD2 covers 12 bases. Germline assignment: CDR1 SNHLY and CDR2 FYNNEI. This CDR3 is 11 amino acids long. V gave up 3 bases and J gave up 15 bases; unmatched junction bases: 0. In DNA, the CDR3 is TGTGCCAGCAGTGAGACTAGCGGGGGGTTCTTC. Its protein is CASSETSGGFF.

V and J are TRBV6-1 and TRBJ1-4, with TRBD1 matching 11 bases. The ends lost 4 bases at V and 4 bases at J; junction bases unmatched: 8. This CDR3 has 17 amino acids. CDR1 MNHNS and CDR2 SASEGT come from the germline V gene. The CDR3 DNA follows: TGTGCCAGCAGTGGGGGACAGGGGGTTTGGGGTAATGAAAAACTGTTTTTT. This gives the protein CASSGGQGVWGNEKLFF.

The CDR3 DNA is TGTGCCAGCAGTCTGACCGGGACAGATAATCAGCCCCAGCATTTT. This translates into CASSLTGTDNQPQHF. This chain joins TRBV27 and TRBJ1-5; 7 bases are shared with TRBD1. The V segment lost 5 bases and the J segment 4 bases; nucleotides outside the gene matches: 8. CDR1 MNHEY and CDR2 SMNVEV come from the germline V gene (reference sequence). CDR3 length: 15 amino acids.

The rearrangement joins TRBV5-8 to TRBJ1-5, with a weak D call TRBD1 (5 bases). CDR1 and CDR2 (germline): SGHTS, YDEGEE. The CDR3 loop spans 16 amino acids. The germline V and J ends were trimmed by 4 bases and 0 bases, with 14 bases remaining between them. The CDR3 loop reads CASSPGWRGSNQPQHF. The CDR3 DNA follows: TGTGCCAGCAGCCCTGGCTGGAGGGGTAGCAATCAGCCCCAGCATTTT.

The rearrangement links TRBV27 to TRBJ2-1; 12 bases fit TRBD2. The J segment lost 7 bases and the V segment lost 6 bases, leaving 10 bases of the junction unmatched. Germline CDR1 and CDR2: MNHEY and SMNVEV (reference sequence). The CDR3 has 16 residues. The CDR3 here is CASSPTTSGRMNEQFF. Here the CDR3 DNA reads TGTGCCAGCAGCCCCACCACTAGCGGGAGGATGAATGAGCAGTTCTTC.

The rearrangement uses TRBV5-1 and TRBJ2-7, with D hard to call. Germline values: CDR1 SGHRS, CDR2 YFSETQ. V lost 0 bases, J lost 2 bases, and 6 bases lay in between. This CDR3 contains 13 residues. CDR3 region: CASSLAETYEQYF. The CDR3 DNA sequence: TGCGCCAGCAGCTTGGCTGAGACCTACGAGCAGTACTTC.

V and J are TRBV29-1 and TRBJ1-2, with a possible D match to TRBD1 (5 bases). V was pared by 7 bases and J by 3 bases, with 9 bases between. Germline lookup yields CDR1 SQVTM and CDR2 ANQGSEA. This CDR3 contains 11 residues. The CDR3 region has the DNA TGCAGCGATAGGACATACTATGGCTACACCTTC. It translates to CSDRTYYGYTF.

The rearrangement uses TRBV2 and TRBJ2-3, with 7 bases that match TRBD1. This CDR3 is built from 15 residues. Trimming at V came to 2 bases and at J to 2 bases, leaving 4 bases not matched to a gene. Germline values: CDR1 SNHLY, CDR2 FYNNEI. Written as DNA, the CDR3 is TGTGCCAGCAGTGAACAGACAGGGTTCACAGATACGCAGTATTTT. This encodes CASSEQTGFTDTQYF.

The sample holds one count of this clone. As DNA, the CDR3 is TGTGCCAGCAGCTTGCTAGCGGGAGACGGCGAGCAGTACTTC. This encodes CASSLLAGDGEQYF. J is TRBJ2-7 and V is TRBV5-6, with 10 nucleotides matching TRBD2. Per the germline V gene, CDR1 is SGHDT and CDR2 is YYEEEE. Trimming took 1 base from V and 6 from J; bases not matched to a gene: 4. The CDR3 consists of 14 residues.

The chain links TRBV7-6 to TRBJ2-7; the match to TRBD2 covers 12 bases. Germline CDR1 is SGHVS and CDR2 is FNYEAQ. J was trimmed by 7 bases and V by 4 bases; bases with no gene match: 8. This CDR3 comprises 15 residues. CDR3 sequence reads: CASSSGLAGKSEQYF. In nucleotides, the CDR3 is TGTGCCAGCAGCTCCGGACTAGCGGGAAAGAGTGAGCAGTACTTC.

The gene calls are TRBV13 and TRBJ2-2; 8 bases agree with TRBD1. Germline V lookup: CDR1 PRHDT, CDR2 FYEKMQ (reference sequence). The CDR3 has 14 amino acids. V lost 3 bases, J lost 8 bases, and 5 bases stayed unmatched. The CDR3, as DNA: TGTGCCAGCAGCTTCCGGACAGGGATGGGGGAGCTGTTTTTT. As protein: CASSFRTGMGELFF.

CDR3 sequence reads: CASSSTGGNEQFF. The DNA of the CDR3 is TGTGCCAGTAGTTCGACAGGGGGCAATGAGCAGTTCTTC. V usage is TRBV19 and J usage is TRBJ2-1; 9 bases map to TRBD1. The CDR3 is 13 amino acids. The ends lost 5 bases at V and 6 bases at J; junction bases unmatched: 2. Germline CDR1 is LNHDA and CDR2 is SQIVND (reference sequence).

The V call is TRBV19, the J call TRBJ2-7; 9 bases are a match to TRBD1. Trimming cost V 3 bases and J 6 bases; bases outside gene matches: 6. CDR3 length: 14 residues. Germline-derived CDR1 and CDR2 are LNHDA and SQIVND (reference sequence). CDR3: CASSITGTGSEQYF. CDR3 coding DNA: TGTGCCAGTAGTATCACCGGGACAGGGTCCGAGCAGTACTTC.

The rearrangement joins TRBV7-9 to TRBJ2-7; 8 positions match TRBD1. The CDR3 is made up of 16 amino acids. J lost 0 bases, V lost 5 bases, and 9 bases had no gene match. Germline loops: CDR1 SEHNR, CDR2 FQNEAQ (reference sequence). The CDR3 nucleotides are TGTGCCAGCAGCGGTTACCGGGACAGGCGCTCCTACGAGCAGTACTTC. It translates to CASSGYRDRRSYEQYF.

The rearrangement joins TRBV20-1 to TRBJ2-1; D is ambiguous. Germline CDR1 and CDR2: DFQATT and SNEGSKA (reference sequence). CDR3 length: 10 residues. The V end was cut by 4 bases, the J end by 10 bases, with 8 bases between. The CDR3 DNA sequence: TGCAGTGCTAACCTGGAGGAGCAGTTCTTC. Protein: CSANLEEQFF.

This clone was seen only a few times. This chain connects TRBV11-2 to TRBJ2-1, with 9 bases matching TRBD2. V was clipped by 5 bases and J by 5 bases; unmatched bases: 13. The CDR3 runs 17 residues. Germline V lookup: CDR1 SGHAT, CDR2 FQNNGV. The CDR3 region has the DNA TGTGCCAGCAGCCGGGGGGTAGCGGGAGAGGTAAACAATGAGCAGTTCTTC. Translated: CASSRGVAGEVNNEQFF.

The chain uses TRBV27 and TRBJ2-1, with a weak D call TRBD1 (5 bases). The CDR3 is 15 amino acids. Germline loops: CDR1 MNHEY, CDR2 SMNVEV (reference sequence). Deletions cut 6 bases from V and 2 bases from J, with 14 bases between. CDR3 sequence (DNA): TGTGCCAGCAGCCCCCGAAGGGGTCCCTACAATGAGCAGTTCTTC. Its protein product is CASSPRRGPYNEQFF.

This chain uses TRBV28 with TRBJ2-5, with D tentatively TRBD2 (6 bases). The germline V and J ends were trimmed by 7 bases and 5 bases, with 14 bases remaining between them. The CDR3 covers 13 residues. Germline V gene data show CDR1 as MDHEN and CDR2 as SYDVKM. The CDR3 DNA reads TGTGCCAGCATAGGAGGGGCAGGGGAGACCCAGTACTTC. It specifies CASIGGAGETQYF. The full variable domain, completed using reference TRBV28 and TRBJ2-5, is DVKVTQSSRYLVKRTGEKVFLECVQDMDHENMFWYRQDPGLGLRLIYFSYDVKMKEKGDIPEGYSVSREKKERFSLILESASTNQTSMYLCASIGGAGETQYFGPGTRLLVL.

For this clone: Other DNA variants within this sample encode the same CDR3. The V and J genes are TRBV5-1 and TRBJ2-7; D is perhaps TRBD1 (5 bases). CDR1 and CDR2 (germline): SGHRS, YFSETQ. V shed 0 bases and J shed 3 bases, with 7 bases lying between them. This CDR3 has 13 residues. The CDR3 loop reads CASSLGQLYEQYF. The CDR3 DNA reads as TGCGCCAGCAGCTTGGGACAGCTCTACGAGCAGTACTTC.

V usage is TRBV28 and J usage is TRBJ1-4; D ambiguous. Trimming left V 7 bases short and J 1 base short, with 10 bases between. The CDR3 extends over 14 amino acids. Germline loops: CDR1 MDHEN, CDR2 SYDVKM. The CDR3 is CASTPRVTNEKLFF. The DNA for the CDR3 is TGTGCCAGCACCCCTCGCGTAACTAATGAAAAACTGTTTTTT.

V gene TRBV5-1 combines with J gene TRBJ2-7; D remains unclear. The CDR3 contains 13 residues. CDR1 is SGHRS, CDR2 YFSETQ, per germline. Trimming left V 0 bases short and J 3 bases short, with 7 bases between. The CDR3, as DNA: TGCGCCAGCAGCTTGGCCCCTAACTACGAGCAGTACTTC. It encodes CASSLAPNYEQYF. Variable domain in full (rest from reference TRBV5-1 and TRBJ2-7): KAGVTQTPRYLIKTRGQQVTLSCSPISGHRSVSWYQQTPGQGLQFLFEYFSETQRNKGNFPGRFSGRQFSNSRSEMNVSTLELGDSALYLCASSLAPNYEQYFGPGTRLTVT.

The gene calls are TRBV5-4 and TRBJ2-3; the match to TRBD1 covers 12 bases. This CDR3 region has 17 residues. The germline V gene has CDR1 SGHNT and CDR2 YYREEE (reference sequence). With V trimmed by 4 bases and J by 0 bases, 6 bases remained unmatched. DNA for the CDR3: TGTGCCAGCAGCCTGGGGACAGGGGGCCAAAGCACAGATACGCAGTATTTT. Translated, it gives CASSLGTGGQSTDTQYF. The entire variable domain, with the rest obtained from reference TRBV5-4 and TRBJ2-3, is as follows: ETGVTQSPTHLIKTRGQQVTLRCSSQSGHNTVSWYQQALGQGPQFIFQYYREEENGRGNFPPRFSGLQFPNYSSELNVNALELDDSALYLCASSLGTGGQSTDTQYFGPGTRLTVL.

The chain combines TRBV5-5 with TRBJ2-2; 14 nucleotides align to TRBD2. The V segment lost 4 bases and the J segment 1 base; nucleotides outside the gene matches: 6. This CDR3 is built from 18 residues. The germline gives CDR1 SGHKS, CDR2 YYEKEE (reference sequence). The CDR3 nucleotides read TGTGCCAGCAGCGTGGGACTAGCGGGAGATCGGAACACCGGGGAGCTGTTTTTT. This codes for CASSVGLAGDRNTGELFF. Combining the CDR3 with reference TRBV5-5 and TRBJ2-2 gives the whole variable domain DAGVTQSPTHLIKTRGQQVTLRCSPISGHKSVSWYQQVLGQGPQFIFQYYEKEERGRGNFPDRFSARQFPNYSSELNVNALLLGDSALYLCASSVGLAGDRNTGELFFGEGSRLTVL.

CDR3 region: CSVGTSGGTRTDTQYF. The CDR3 DNA reads TGCAGCGTGGGGACTAGCGGGGGAACTAGGACAGATACGCAGTATTTT. The chain uses TRBV29-1 and TRBJ2-3, with 14 bases lining up with TRBD2. Germline V gene data show CDR1 as SQVTM and CDR2 as ANQGSEA. With V trimmed by 6 bases and J by 3 bases, 8 bases remained unmatched. CDR3 length equals 16 residues.

This chain joins TRBV5-1 and TRBJ2-3, with 7 bases lining up with TRBD1. With V trimmed by 8 bases and J by 5 bases, 11 bases remained unmatched. CDR1 and CDR2 (germline): SGHRS, YFSETQ. The CDR3 sequence is 14 residues long. CDR3 region: CAREPGQLRDTQYF. CDR3 coding DNA: TGCGCCAGGGAGCCGGGACAGCTTCGAGATACGCAGTATTTT.

The chain uses TRBV5-4 and TRBJ2-7; 12 positions match TRBD2. V lost 4 bases and J lost 3; bases outside the gene matches: 5. This CDR3 comprises 15 residues. CDR1 is SGHNT, CDR2 YYREEE, per germline (reference sequence). CDR3 DNA sequence: TGTGCCAGCAGCCCCGGGACTAGCGGGTTCTACGAGCAGTACTTC. Translated, it gives CASSPGTSGFYEQYF.

The chain employs TRBV6-5 and TRBJ2-7; TRBD1 is a possible D gene (5 bases). The V end lost 5 bases, the J end lost 4 bases, and 9 bases lay between the germline ends. This CDR3 contains 12 residues. Germline CDR1 and CDR2: MNHEY and SVGAGI. The CDR3 DNA is TGTGCCAGCAGTCCAACAGGATACGAGCAGTACTTC. Encoded protein: CASSPTGYEQYF.

The chain joins TRBV6-5 to TRBJ2-2, with 7 bases aligning to TRBD1. Looked up from germline, CDR1 is MNHEY and CDR2 is SVGAGI. V was pared by 6 bases and J by 3 bases, with 4 bases of the junction left unmatched. The CDR3 sequence is 14 residues long. Written as DNA, the CDR3 is TGTGCCAGCAGGATGACAGGGTACACCGGGGAGCTGTTTTTT. The encoded protein is CASRMTGYTGELFF.